Listed below are T cell receptor beta chains from one sample, sequenced in a study of vaccination effects on CD4 cells after COVID-19. No cognate antigen is known for these TCRs. Profiled with immunoSEQ multiplex PCR; TCRdb holds only in-frame clones, not every one. The sample lists 30,000 to 40,000 clones, around 70% occurring once. Sample: CD4+ T cells from PBMCs cultured with HCoV-229E spike peptides, taken after COVID-19 vaccination. The source is a human donor who received a COVID-19 vaccine. Both conserved end residues are part of each CDR3. The D gene is left open where the match is weak. Size tells how often a clone was seen (once, few, many) or the class of an expanded clone, and some rows leave it out.

D: -
size: -
J: TRBJ2-3
V: TRBV10-1
DNA: TGCGCCAGCAGGGAGGGGGGGACAGATACGCAGTATTTT
CDR3: CASREGGTDTQYF

D: TRBD1
size: large
J: TRBJ1-2
V: TRBV12-5
DNA: TGTGCTAGTGGTCACGGACAGGGAGAGGGCTACACCTTC
CDR3: CASGHGQGEGYTF

D: -
size: -
J: TRBJ1-5
V: TRBV2
DNA: TGTGCCAGCAGCGAGGACACAAGCAATCAGCCCCAGCATTTT
CDR3: CASSEDTSNQPQHF

D: TRBD1
size: -
J: TRBJ2-1
V: TRBV6-5
DNA: TGTGCCAGCAGCAGAGACAGGGCCCAGGGTGAGCAGTTCTTC
CDR3: CASSRDRAQGEQFF

D: -
size: -
J: TRBJ1-5
V: TRBV19
DNA: TGTGCCAGTACCTTGCTCCCAAATCAGCCCCAGCATTTT
CDR3: CASTLLPNQPQHF

D: TRBD1
size: few
J: TRBJ1-5
V: TRBV6-5
DNA: TGTGCCAGCGTGAAAGACAGGGAATCGAGGACCCAGCATTTT
CDR3: CASVKDRESRTQHF

D: -
size: few
J: TRBJ1-1
V: TRBV14
DNA: TGTGCCAGCAGCCAACAAATGAACACTGAAGCTTTCTTT
CDR3: CASSQQMNTEAFF

D: -
size: few
J: TRBJ2-3
V: TRBV24-1
DNA: TGTGCCACCAGGACATTCAGGGGGGGAGAACACAAAGATACGCAGTATTTT
CDR3: CATRTFRGGEHKDTQYF

D: TRBD1
size: once
J: TRBJ1-2
V: TRBV6-5
DNA: TGTGCCAGCAGCCGAGGGGGCCTTGGCGGCTATGGCTACACCTTC
CDR3: CASSRGGLGGYGYTF

D: -
size: -
J: TRBJ2-5
V: TRBV5-4
DNA: TGTGCCAGCAGCTCGCTACTCGGGCAAGAGACCCAGTACTTC
CDR3: CASSSLLGQETQYF

D: -
size: -
J: TRBJ2-5
V: TRBV5-6
DNA: TGTGCCAGCAGCTTGAGCAGGTACCAAGAGACCCAGTACTTC
CDR3: CASSLSRYQETQYF

D: -
size: -
J: TRBJ1-2
V: TRBV14
DNA: TGTGCCAGCAGCCAAGATCTGGGACAAAGCTATGGCTACACCTTC
CDR3: CASSQDLGQSYGYTF

D: -
size: once
J: TRBJ1-2
V: TRBV5-4
DNA: TGTGCCAGCAGCTCAAGGGGATATGGCTACACCTTC
CDR3: CASSSRGYGYTF

D: -
size: few
J: TRBJ2-6
V: TRBV27
DNA: TGTGCCAGCAGTCCCGACGGTACGGGGGCCAACGTCCTGACTTTC
CDR3: CASSPDGTGANVLTF

D: -
size: -
J: TRBJ2-7
V: TRBV7-2
DNA: TGTGCCAGCAGCTTAACCGCGGGGGCAGGGGAGCAGTACTTC
CDR3: CASSLTAGAGEQYF

D: TRBD2
size: -
J: TRBJ2-7
V: TRBV11-1
DNA: TGTGCCAGCAGCCCGACTAGCGGGAGGAGCAACGAGCAGTACTTC
CDR3: CASSPTSGRSNEQYF

D: -
size: -
J: TRBJ2-7
V: TRBV3-1/TRBV3-2
DNA: TGTGCCAGCAGCGTGACAGATCTCTCCTACGAGCAGTACTTC
CDR3: CASSVTDLSYEQYF

D: -
size: -
J: TRBJ1-3
V: TRBV18
DNA: TGTGCCAGCTCACCTGGGCCGGGCTCTGGAAACACCATATATTTT
CDR3: CASSPGPGSGNTIYF

D: -
size: few
J: TRBJ1-1
V: TRBV4-1
DNA: TGCGCCAGCAGCCAGTCGGGAACAGCGAACACTGAAGCTTTCTTT
CDR3: CASSQSGTANTEAFF

D: TRBD1
size: -
J: TRBJ1-5
V: TRBV24-1
DNA: TGTGCCACCAGTGATAGACAGGGTGAGCCCCAGCATTTT
CDR3: CATSDRQGEPQHF

D: -
size: -
J: TRBJ1-2
V: TRBV7-9
DNA: TGTGCCAGCAGCCCGGGACATCGTCGGGATGGCTACACCTTC
CDR3: CASSPGHRRDGYTF

D: TRBD2
size: -
J: TRBJ2-5
V: TRBV3-1/TRBV3-2
DNA: TGTGCCAGCAGCCAAATGACTAGCTCGGCCCAGTACTTC
CDR3: CASSQMTSSAQYF